The clone carrying this TCR beta chain was observed once. Its specificity is unknown. These data belong to a study of PD-1 blockade in classical Hodgkin lymphoma. Study outcomes and limitations: The repertoire differences lack a defined cause, possibly disease activity or prior therapy. Newly diagnosed patients were reported to exhibit reduced baseline TCR diversity relative to healthy donors.

Time point in this sample: newly diagnosed, previously untreated cHL patient sample. Purified CD4+ T cells were obtained from thawed PBMCs through magnetic negative selection. The CDR3 runs 13 residues. V gave up 5 bases and J gave up 7 bases; unmatched junction bases: 2. The germline gives CDR1 PRHDT, CDR2 FYEKMQ (reference sequence). Clones were read by immunoSEQ multiplex PCR, and TCRdb kept only the in-frame ones, dropping some. The sample yields about 20,000 clones, roughly four fifths seen once. The chain uses TRBV13 and TRBJ1-6, with 7 bases matching TRBD1. This clonotype was sampled from a human donor with classical Hodgkin lymphoma. The sample was CD4+ T cells from blood. This chain's CDR3 is CASSARGNSPLHF. The CDR3 nucleotides are TGTGCCAGCAGCGCCAGGGGGAATTCACCCCTCCACTTT.